A single sample gave rise to the 4 T cell receptor beta chains below, sequenced in a study of cytomegalovirus exposure and HLA in healthy donors. 60 Vbeta and 13 Jbeta primers were used in PCR. Sequencing used immunoSEQ multiplex PCR; TCRdb keeps in-frame clones, though not all of them. The listing contains 100,000 to 150,000 clones. Sequenced: PBMCs. The source is a young man in good health and CMV-seronegative.

This chain links TRBV12-2 with TRBJ2-6; TRBD1, the table's D call, was not compared with the DNA. TRBV12-2 is assigned pseudogene status. The CDR3 contains 19 residues. CDR3 DNA: TGTGCAAGTCGCTTAGCGGCAGGACAGAACACCTCTGGGGCCAACGTCCTGACTTTC. It yields the protein CASRLAAGQNTSGANVLTF.

The chain has TRBV5-1 and TRBJ2-7, with 11 nucleotides matching TRBD2. The CDR3 runs to 14 residues. The germline gives CDR1 SGHRS, CDR2 YFSETQ. V trimming: 3 bases; J trimming: 3 bases; junction bases outside the gene matches: 2. CDR3 loop: CASSSGTSGYEQYF. CDR3 nucleotides: TGCGCCAGCAGCTCCGGGACTAGCGGCTACGAGCAGTACTTC.

This chain joins TRBV6-1 and TRBJ1-1; D perhaps matches TRBD1 (6 bases). Germline values: CDR1 MNHNS, CDR2 SASEGT. The V end was cut by 8 bases, the J end by 1 base, with 14 bases between. The CDR3 is 14 residues long. In DNA, the CDR3 is TGTGCCAGCTCCAGGGGCAGGGGGAACACTGAAGCTTTCTTT. It codes for CASSRGRGNTEAFF.

The J gene is TRBJ1-5, the V gene TRBV7-9; TRBD1 aligns across 7 bases. The CDR3 consists of 14 residues. V lost 5 bases, J lost 6 bases, and 7 bases stayed unmatched. The germline V gene has CDR1 SEHNR and CDR2 FQNEAQ (reference sequence). This chain's CDR3 is CASSTGQASQPQHF. The CDR3, as DNA: TGTGCCAGCAGCACAGGACAGGCGAGTCAGCCCCAGCATTTT.